These T cell receptor beta chains were read from a single sample in a study of blood T cell repertoires in COVID-19. Sequencing used immunoSEQ multiplex PCR; TCRdb keeps in-frame clones, though not all of them. The data show under 200,000 clones, 82% seen once. Sequenced material: PBMCs or T cells enriched from blood (not recorded which). All receptors come from a woman between 55 and 75 years old with acute COVID-19. Each CDR3 is given with its conserved first and last residue. A D gene is named only where the DNA matches it firmly. Rows give clone size only sometimes, using once, few, many, or a class for an expanded clone.

-,-,TRBJ1-2,TRBV4-3,CASSQDPGSEAGYTF,TGCGCCAGCAGCCAAGATCCCGGGTCGGAGGCTGGCTACACCTTC
-,-,TRBJ1-5,TRBV5-4,CASSLSGGNQPQHF,TGTGCCAGCAGCTTATCAGGGGGCAATCAGCCCCAGCATTTT
-,TRBD2,TRBJ2-2,TRBV19,CASSPGLAGSNTGELFF,TGTGCCAGTAGTCCGGGACTAGCGGGGTCAAACACCGGGGAGCTGTTTTTT
-,-,TRBJ1-2,TRBV19,CASSIIGTPYGYTF,TGTGCCAGTAGTATTATTGGGACACCTTATGGCTACACCTTC
-,-,TRBJ2-3,TRBV7-2,CASSLGQFQPTDTQYF,TGTGCCAGCAGCTTAGGCCAGTTCCAACCCACAGATACGCAGTATTTT
once,TRBD1,TRBJ1-2,TRBV18,CASSPGTGAGYTF,TGTGCCAGCTCACCGGGGACAGGTGCAGGCTACACCTTC
-,TRBD2,TRBJ2-1,TRBV9,CASSVDLGLAGESNEQFF,TGTGCCAGCAGCGTAGACCTGGGGCTAGCGGGAGAATCCAATGAGCAGTTCTTC
few,TRBD1,TRBJ1-2,TRBV15,CATSRGTSGGGYGYTF,TGTGCCACCAGCAGAGGGACTTCAGGGGGTGGGTATGGCTACACCTTC
-,-,TRBJ2-3,TRBV7-9,CASSPPRVGVRLGTDTQYF,TGTGCCAGCAGCCCCCCGAGAGTTGGAGTCCGCCTAGGCACAGATACGCAGTATTTT
-,-,TRBJ1-5,TRBV5-5,CASSPMGTGSAQHF,TGTGCCAGCAGCCCAATGGGCACCGGTTCGGCCCAGCATTTT
-,TRBD1,TRBJ1-2,TRBV10-1,CASSGTGSYGYTF,TGCGCCAGCAGTGGGACAGGCAGCTATGGCTACACCTTC
-,TRBD1,TRBJ1-2,TRBV19,CASSPSRGNYGYTF,TGTGCCAGTAGCCCTTCCAGGGGGAACTATGGCTACACCTTC
-,TRBD2,TRBJ2-1,TRBV11-3,CASSPRTSGGENEQFF,TGTGCCAGCAGCCCTCGGACTAGCGGGGGGGAAAATGAGCAGTTCTTC
-,-,TRBJ2-5,TRBV28,CASSQPARGTQYF,TGTGCCAGCAGTCAACCAGCAAGAGGGACCCAGTACTTC
-,TRBD2,TRBJ2-3,TRBV10-3,CAINKWGQDQGLAGRTDTQYF,TGTGCCATCAACAAGTGGGGACAGGACCAAGGACTAGCGGGGCGCACAGATACGCAGTATTTT
few,TRBD1,TRBJ1-5,TRBV27,CATKRGTGVFSNQPQHF,TGTGCCACAAAAAGGGGGACAGGGGTCTTTAGCAATCAGCCCCAGCATTTT
-,TRBD2,TRBJ2-7,TRBV7-7,CASSLYPGAGDYEQYF,TGTGCCAGCAGCTTATACCCCGGAGCGGGAGACTACGAGCAGTACTTC
-,-,TRBJ1-6,TRBV27,CASSRSGFSYNSPLHF,TGTGCCAGCAGTCGAAGCGGCTTCTCCTATAATTCACCCCTCCACTTT
few,-,TRBJ1-1,TRBV6-5,CASSPPGQFTEAFF,TGTGCCAGCAGTCCGCCTGGACAGTTTACTGAAGCTTTCTTT
-,-,TRBJ1-4,TRBV7-2,CASSLVSGTLPGGQKLFF,TGTGCCAGCAGCTTAGTCTCCGGGACACTACCTGGCGGGCAAAAACTGTTTTTT
-,TRBD1,TRBJ1-1,TRBV18,CASSPPGQPMNTEAFF,TGTGCCAGCTCACCACCGGGACAGCCCATGAACACTGAAGCTTTCTTT
-,TRBD1,TRBJ1-1,TRBV19,CASRTLGTGGANTEAFF,TGTGCCAGTAGGACCCTGGGGACAGGGGGCGCGAACACTGAAGCTTTCTTT
-,TRBD1,TRBJ2-7,TRBV6-5,CASSRPGTAHYEQYF,TGTGCCAGCAGCCGACCCGGGACAGCCCACTACGAGCAGTACTTC
-,-,TRBJ1-3,TRBV7-2,CASSLAAGSGGNTIYF,TGTGCCAGCAGCTTAGCGGCCGGCTCAGGGGGAAACACCATATATTTT
few,TRBD1,TRBJ2-3,TRBV28,CASRLFLKGTASTDTQYF,TGTGCCAGCAGGTTGTTCCTCAAAGGGACAGCTAGCACAGATACGCAGTATTTT
-,-,TRBJ1-1,TRBV30,CAHGRGGTEAFF,TGTGCCCATGGGCGGGGGGGGACTGAAGCTTTCTTT
-,TRBD1,TRBJ2-7,TRBV24-1,CATSDPGGTGYEQYF,TGTGCCACCAGTGACCCCGGAGGGACAGGGTACGAGCAGTACTTC
-,TRBD1,TRBJ2-5,TRBV6-1,CASSDGQGVVETQYF,TGTGCCAGCAGTGATGGGCAGGGGGTTGTAGAGACCCAGTACTTC
-,-,TRBJ2-2,TRBV6-5,CATTGTPRTGELFF,TGTGCCACAACAGGGACCCCTAGGACCGGGGAGCTGTTTTTT
-,TRBD2,TRBJ2-2,TRBV6-2/TRBV6-3,CASSSIIGGSDGTGELFF,TGTGCCAGCAGTTCGATAATTGGCGGGAGCGATGGTACCGGGGAGCTGTTTTTT
-,-,TRBJ1-1,TRBV5-5,CASSLQVYNTEAFF,TGTGCCAGCAGCTTGCAGGTTTACAACACTGAAGCTTTCTTT
-,-,TRBJ2-3,TRBV19,CASNSMEGSTDTQYF,TGTGCCAGTAACTCCATGGAGGGGAGCACAGATACGCAGTATTTT
-,TRBD1,TRBJ2-1,TRBV18,CASSSGTGEFF,TGTGCCAGCTCCTCCGGGACAGGGGAGTTCTTC
-,-,TRBJ2-1,TRBV7-2,CASSLVVPFGGGYNEQFF,TGTGCCAGCAGCTTAGTAGTTCCTTTTGGAGGAGGCTACAATGAGCAGTTCTTC
-,TRBD1,TRBJ1-4,TRBV2,CASTRRGLGEKLFF,TGTGCCAGCACACGCAGGGGGCTGGGTGAAAAACTGTTTTTT
few,-,TRBJ1-2,TRBV21-1,CASLRAGGYTF,TGTGCCAGTCTTCGGGCGGGTGGCTACACCTTC
once,-,TRBJ2-7,TRBV9,CASSVGDTYHEQYF,TGTGCCAGCAGCGTAGGGGACACCTACCACGAGCAGTACTTC
-,TRBD2,TRBJ2-1,TRBV7-2,CASSFGLAGGPVF,TGTGCCAGCAGCTTCGGACTAGCGGGGGGGCCAGTCTTC
-,TRBD2,TRBJ2-4,TRBV3-1/TRBV3-2,CASSPTSGRADIQYF,TGTGCCAGCAGCCCGACTAGCGGGAGGGCCGACATTCAGTACTTC
-,-,TRBJ2-2,TRBV6-1,CASSEVKPSRTGELFF,TGTGCCAGCAGTGAAGTTAAGCCATCCCGGACCGGGGAGCTGTTTTTT
once,TRBD2,TRBJ2-4,TRBV7-2,CASSSGTNIAKNIQYF,TGTGCCAGCAGCTCCGGGACTAACATAGCCAAAAACATTCAGTACTTC
once,TRBD1,TRBJ1-2,TRBV24-1,CATSEGGLSFYGYTF,TGTGCCACCAGTGAAGGGGGCTTGAGTTTCTATGGCTACACCTTC
-,TRBD1,TRBJ1-4,TRBV3-1/TRBV3-2,CASSEGAEKLFF,TGTGCCAGCAGCGAGGGGGCTGAAAAACTGTTTTTT
few,-,TRBJ2-7,TRBV4-3,CASSQGSGGMNEQYF,TGCGCCAGCAGCCAGGGTTCTGGGGGGATGAACGAGCAGTACTTC
few,TRBD1,TRBJ2-1,TRBV27,CASSPIWGQGSSYNEQFF,TGTGCCAGCAGTCCGATTTGGGGACAGGGGAGCTCCTACAATGAGCAGTTCTTC
few,TRBD2,TRBJ2-2,TRBV10-3,CAISPLAGGTGELFF,TGTGCCATCAGTCCTCTAGCGGGGGGTACCGGGGAGCTGTTTTTT
-,-,TRBJ1-1,TRBV12-3/TRBV12-4,CASSFGGNTEAFF,TGTGCCAGCAGTTTTGGCGGGAACACTGAAGCTTTCTTT
-,-,TRBJ1-5,TRBV10-3,CAISEQGSNQPQHF,TGTGCCATCAGTGAACAGGGTAGCAATCAGCCCCAGCATTTT
-,-,TRBJ2-5,TRBV30,CAWSVERGETQYF,TGTGCCTGGAGTGTGGAAAGGGGAGAGACCCAGTACTTC
once,-,TRBJ2-2,TRBV12-3/TRBV12-4,CASSTGFRELFF,TGTGCCAGCAGTACAGGGTTTCGGGAGCTGTTTTTT
-,TRBD1,TRBJ1-4,TRBV7-8,CASSTETGRSEKLFF,TGTGCCAGCAGCACAGAGACAGGGAGGAGTGAAAAACTGTTTTTT
-,TRBD1,TRBJ1-2,TRBV7-9,CASSFGQGTAYGYTF,TGTGCCAGCAGCTTCGGACAGGGCACCGCCTATGGCTACACCTTC
-,TRBD2,TRBJ2-3,TRBV6-2/TRBV6-3,CASSLLAGGVTDTQYF,TGTGCCAGCAGTTTGCTAGCGGGGGGCGTCACAGATACGCAGTATTTT
-,-,TRBJ1-2,TRBV5-4,CASSLAGLDYGYTF,TGTGCCAGCAGCTTGGCAGGGCTCGACTATGGCTACACCTTC
-,-,TRBJ2-6,TRBV5-4,CASTLGGGFSGANVLTF,TGTGCCAGCACCCTAGGGGGTGGGTTCTCTGGGGCCAACGTCCTGACTTTC
-,-,TRBJ2-1,TRBV7-2,CASTLAGINNEQFF,TGTGCCAGCACCCTCGCGGGGATTAACAATGAGCAGTTCTTC
-,-,TRBJ1-4,TRBV7-2,CASSLGPTVTNEKLFF,TGTGCCAGCAGCTTAGGCCCCACTGTAACTAATGAAAAACTGTTTTTT
once,-,TRBJ2-2,TRBV3-1/TRBV3-2,CASSQDSANTGELFF,TGTGCCAGCAGCCAAGACTCGGCGAACACCGGGGAGCTGTTTTTT
-,TRBD2,TRBJ2-3,TRBV7-8,CASSLGETSGGVHTQYF,TGTGCCAGCAGCTTAGGTGAAACTAGCGGGGGGGTCCATACGCAGTATTTT